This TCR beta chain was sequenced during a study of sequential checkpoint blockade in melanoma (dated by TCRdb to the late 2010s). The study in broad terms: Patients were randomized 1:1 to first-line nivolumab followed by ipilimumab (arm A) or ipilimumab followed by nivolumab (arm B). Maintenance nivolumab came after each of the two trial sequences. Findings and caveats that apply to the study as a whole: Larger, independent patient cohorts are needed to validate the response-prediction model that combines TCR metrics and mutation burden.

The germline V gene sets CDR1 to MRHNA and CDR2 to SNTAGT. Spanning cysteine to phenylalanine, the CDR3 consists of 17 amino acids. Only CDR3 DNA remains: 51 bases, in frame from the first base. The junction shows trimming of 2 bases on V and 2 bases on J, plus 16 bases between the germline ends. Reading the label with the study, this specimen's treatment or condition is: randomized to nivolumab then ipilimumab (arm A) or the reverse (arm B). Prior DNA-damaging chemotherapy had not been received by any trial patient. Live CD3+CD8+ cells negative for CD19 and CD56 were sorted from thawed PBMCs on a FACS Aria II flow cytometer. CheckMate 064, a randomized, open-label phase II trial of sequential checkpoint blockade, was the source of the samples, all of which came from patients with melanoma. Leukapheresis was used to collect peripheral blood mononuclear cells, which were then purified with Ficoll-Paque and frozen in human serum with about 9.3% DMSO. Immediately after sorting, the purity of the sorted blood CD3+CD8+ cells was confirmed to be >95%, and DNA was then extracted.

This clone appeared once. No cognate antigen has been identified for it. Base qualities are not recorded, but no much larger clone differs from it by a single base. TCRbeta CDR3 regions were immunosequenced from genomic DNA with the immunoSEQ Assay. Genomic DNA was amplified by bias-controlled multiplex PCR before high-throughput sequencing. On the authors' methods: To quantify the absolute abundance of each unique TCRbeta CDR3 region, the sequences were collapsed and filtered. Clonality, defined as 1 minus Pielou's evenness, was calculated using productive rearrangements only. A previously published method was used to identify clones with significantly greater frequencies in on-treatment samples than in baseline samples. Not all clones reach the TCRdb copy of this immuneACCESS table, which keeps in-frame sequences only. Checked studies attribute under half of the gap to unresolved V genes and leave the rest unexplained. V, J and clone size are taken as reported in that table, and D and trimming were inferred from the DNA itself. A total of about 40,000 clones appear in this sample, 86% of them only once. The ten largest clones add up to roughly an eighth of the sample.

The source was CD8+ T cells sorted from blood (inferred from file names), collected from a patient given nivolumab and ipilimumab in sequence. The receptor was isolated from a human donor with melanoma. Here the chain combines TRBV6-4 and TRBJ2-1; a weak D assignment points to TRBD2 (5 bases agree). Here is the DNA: TGTGCCAGCAGTGACGGGGAAATCAAGCGGACCTACAATGAGCAGTTCTTC. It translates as CASSDGEIKRTYNEQFF.